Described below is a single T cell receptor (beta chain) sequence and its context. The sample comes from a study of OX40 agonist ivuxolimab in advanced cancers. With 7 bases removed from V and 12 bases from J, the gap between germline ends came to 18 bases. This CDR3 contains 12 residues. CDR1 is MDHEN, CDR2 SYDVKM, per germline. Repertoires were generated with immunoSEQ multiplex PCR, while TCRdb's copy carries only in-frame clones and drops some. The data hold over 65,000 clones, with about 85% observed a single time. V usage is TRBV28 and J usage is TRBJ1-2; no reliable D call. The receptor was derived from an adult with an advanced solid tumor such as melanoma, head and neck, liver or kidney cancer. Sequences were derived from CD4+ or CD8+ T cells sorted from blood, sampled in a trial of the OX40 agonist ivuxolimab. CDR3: CASTDGGGRDTF. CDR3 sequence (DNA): TGTGCCAGCACGGACGGTGGTGGACGGGACACCTTC.